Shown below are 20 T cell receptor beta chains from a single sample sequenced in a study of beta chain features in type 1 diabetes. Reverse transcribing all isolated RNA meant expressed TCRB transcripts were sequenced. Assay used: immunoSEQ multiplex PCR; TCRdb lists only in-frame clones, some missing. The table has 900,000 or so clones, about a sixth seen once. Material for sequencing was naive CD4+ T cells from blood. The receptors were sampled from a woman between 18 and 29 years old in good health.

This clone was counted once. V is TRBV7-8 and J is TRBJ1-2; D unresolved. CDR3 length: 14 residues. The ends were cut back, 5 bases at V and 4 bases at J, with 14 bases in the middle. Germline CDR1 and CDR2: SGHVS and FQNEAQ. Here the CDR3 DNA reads TGTGCCAGCAGCATGGATGACGGCCCCTATGGCTACACCTTC. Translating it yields CASSMDDGPYGYTF.

The CDR3: CSVWTAQETQYF. CDR3 nucleotides: TGCAGCGTGTGGACAGCACAAGAGACCCAGTACTTC. V and J are TRBV29-1 and TRBJ2-5; tentatively, D is TRBD1 (6 bases). The germline V gene has CDR1 SQVTM and CDR2 ANQGSEA. CDR3 length: 12 residues. V shed 6 bases and J shed 2 bases, with 10 bases lying between them.

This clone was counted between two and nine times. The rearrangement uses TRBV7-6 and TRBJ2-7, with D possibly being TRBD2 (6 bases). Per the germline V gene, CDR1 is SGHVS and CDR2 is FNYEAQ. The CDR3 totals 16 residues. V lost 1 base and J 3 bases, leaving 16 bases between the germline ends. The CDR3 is CASSLGEPGLNYEQYF. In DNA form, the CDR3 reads TGTGCCAGCAGCTTAGGTGAACCGGGACTGAACTACGAGCAGTACTTC. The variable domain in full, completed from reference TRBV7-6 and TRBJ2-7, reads GAGVSQSPRYKVTKRGQDVALRCDPISGHVSLYWYRQALGQGPEFLTYFNYEAQQDKSGLPNDRFSAERPEGSISTLTIQRTEQRDSAMYRCASSLGEPGLNYEQYFGPGTRLTVT.

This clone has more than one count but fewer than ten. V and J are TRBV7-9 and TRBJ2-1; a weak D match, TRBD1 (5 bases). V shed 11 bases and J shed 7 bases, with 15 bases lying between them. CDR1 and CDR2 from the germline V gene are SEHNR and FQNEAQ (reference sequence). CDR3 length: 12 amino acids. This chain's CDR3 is CAGAGQFNEQFF. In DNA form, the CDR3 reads TGTGCCGGAGCCGGACAATTTAATGAGCAGTTCTTC.

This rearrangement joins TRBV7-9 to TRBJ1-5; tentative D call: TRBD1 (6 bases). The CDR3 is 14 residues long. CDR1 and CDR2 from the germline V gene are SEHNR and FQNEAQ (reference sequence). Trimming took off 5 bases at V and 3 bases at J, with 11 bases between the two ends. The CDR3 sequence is CASSRGHLNQPQHF. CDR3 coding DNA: TGTGCCAGCAGCAGGGGACACCTCAATCAGCCCCAGCATTTT. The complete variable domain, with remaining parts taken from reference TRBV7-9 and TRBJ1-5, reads DTGVSQNPRHKITKRGQNVTFRCDPISEHNRLYWYRQTLGQGPEFLTYFQNEAQLEKSRLLSDRFSAERPKGSFSTLEIQRTEQGDSAMYLCASSRGHLNQPQHFGDGTRLSIL.

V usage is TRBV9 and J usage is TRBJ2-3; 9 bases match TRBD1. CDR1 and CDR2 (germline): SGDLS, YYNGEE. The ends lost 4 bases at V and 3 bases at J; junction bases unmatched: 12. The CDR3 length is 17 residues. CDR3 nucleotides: TGTGCCAGCAGCCCCGAGATCGGGACAGGGAGGACAGATACGCAGTATTTT. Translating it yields CASSPEIGTGRTDTQYF.

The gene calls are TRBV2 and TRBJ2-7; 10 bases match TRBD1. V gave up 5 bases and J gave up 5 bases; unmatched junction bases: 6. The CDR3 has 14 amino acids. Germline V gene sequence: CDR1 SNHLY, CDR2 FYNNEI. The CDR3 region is CASSKDRGSHEQYF. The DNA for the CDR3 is TGTGCCAGCAGTAAGGACAGGGGGTCCCACGAGCAGTACTTC.

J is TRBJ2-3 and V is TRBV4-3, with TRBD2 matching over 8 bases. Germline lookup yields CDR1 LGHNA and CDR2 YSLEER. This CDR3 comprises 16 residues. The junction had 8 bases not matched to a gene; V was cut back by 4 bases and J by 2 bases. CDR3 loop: CASSRFRAGATDTQYF. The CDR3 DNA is TGCGCCAGCAGCCGATTCCGAGCGGGGGCCACAGATACGCAGTATTTT.

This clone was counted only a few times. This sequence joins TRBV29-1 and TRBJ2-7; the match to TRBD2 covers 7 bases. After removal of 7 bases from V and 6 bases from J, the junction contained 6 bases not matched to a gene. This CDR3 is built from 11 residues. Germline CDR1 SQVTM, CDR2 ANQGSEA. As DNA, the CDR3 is TGCAGCGGCGGGGACTATCTCGAGCAGTACTTC. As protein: CSGGDYLEQYF.

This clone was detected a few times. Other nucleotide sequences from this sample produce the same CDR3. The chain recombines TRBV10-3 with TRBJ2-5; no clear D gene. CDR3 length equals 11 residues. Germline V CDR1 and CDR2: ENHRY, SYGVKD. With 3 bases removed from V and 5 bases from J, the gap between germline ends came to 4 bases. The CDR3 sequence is CAISDGETQYF. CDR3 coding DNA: TGTGCCATCAGTGACGGGGAGACCCAGTACTTC.

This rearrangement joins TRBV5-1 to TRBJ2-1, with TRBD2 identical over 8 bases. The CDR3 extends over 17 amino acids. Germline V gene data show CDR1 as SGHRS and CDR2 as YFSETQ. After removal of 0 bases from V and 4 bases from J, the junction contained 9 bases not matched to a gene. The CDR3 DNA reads TGCGCCAGCAGCTTGGGGGTAGCGGGACCCCAATACAATGAGCAGTTCTTC. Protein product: CASSLGVAGPQYNEQFF.

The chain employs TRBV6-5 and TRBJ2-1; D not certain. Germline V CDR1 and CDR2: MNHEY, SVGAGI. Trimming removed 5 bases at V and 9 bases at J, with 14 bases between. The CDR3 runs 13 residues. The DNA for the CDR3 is TGTGCCAGCAGTGAGGCCCAGTCCACTGAGCAGTTCTTC. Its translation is CASSEAQSTEQFF.

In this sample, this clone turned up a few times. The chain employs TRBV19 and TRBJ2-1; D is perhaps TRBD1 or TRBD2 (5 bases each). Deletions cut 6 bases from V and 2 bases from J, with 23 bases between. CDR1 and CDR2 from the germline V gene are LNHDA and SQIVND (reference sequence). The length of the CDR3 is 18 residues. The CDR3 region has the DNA TGTGCCAGTAGCCCCGTCGGGGACCCGATGAACCCCTACAATGAGCAGTTCTTC. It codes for CASSPVGDPMNPYNEQFF. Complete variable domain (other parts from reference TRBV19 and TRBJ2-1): DGGITQSPKYLFRKEGQNVTLSCEQNLNHDAMYWYRQDPGQGLRLIYYSQIVNDFQKGDIAEGYSVSREKKESFPLTVTSAQKNPTAFYLCASSPVGDPMNPYNEQFFGPGTRLTVL.

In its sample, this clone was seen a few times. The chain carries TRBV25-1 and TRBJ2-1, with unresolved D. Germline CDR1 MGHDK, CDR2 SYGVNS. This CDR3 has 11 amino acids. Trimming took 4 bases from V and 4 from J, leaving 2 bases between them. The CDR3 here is CASSVYNEQFF. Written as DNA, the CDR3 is TGTGCCAGCAGTGTTTACAATGAGCAGTTCTTC.

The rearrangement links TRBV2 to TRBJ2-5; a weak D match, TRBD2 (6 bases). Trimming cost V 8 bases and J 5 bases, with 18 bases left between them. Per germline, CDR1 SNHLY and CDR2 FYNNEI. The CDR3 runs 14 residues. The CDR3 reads CASRQGGVLETQYF. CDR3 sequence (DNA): TGTGCCAGCCGGCAGGGAGGTGTTTTGGAGACCCAGTACTTC.

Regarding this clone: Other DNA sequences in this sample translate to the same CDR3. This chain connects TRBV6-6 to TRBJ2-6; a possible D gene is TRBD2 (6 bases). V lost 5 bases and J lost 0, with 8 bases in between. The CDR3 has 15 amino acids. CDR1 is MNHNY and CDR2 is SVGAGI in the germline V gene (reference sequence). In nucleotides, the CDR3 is TGTGCCAGCAGTCCCGGGGGCTCTGGGGCCAACGTCCTGACTTTC. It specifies CASSPGGSGANVLTF.

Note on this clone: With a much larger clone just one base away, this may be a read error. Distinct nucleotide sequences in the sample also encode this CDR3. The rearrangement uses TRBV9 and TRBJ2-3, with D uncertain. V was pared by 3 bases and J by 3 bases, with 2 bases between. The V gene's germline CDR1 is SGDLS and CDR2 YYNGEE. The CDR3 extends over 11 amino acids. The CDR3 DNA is TGTGCCAGCAGCGCGACAGATACGCAGTATTTT. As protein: CASSATDTQYF.

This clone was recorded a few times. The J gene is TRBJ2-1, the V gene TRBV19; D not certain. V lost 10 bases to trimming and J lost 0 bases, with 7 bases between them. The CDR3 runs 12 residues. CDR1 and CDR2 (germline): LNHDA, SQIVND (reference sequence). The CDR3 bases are TGTGCCAAAAAGAGCTCCTACAATGAGCAGTTCTTC. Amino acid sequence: CAKKSSYNEQFF.

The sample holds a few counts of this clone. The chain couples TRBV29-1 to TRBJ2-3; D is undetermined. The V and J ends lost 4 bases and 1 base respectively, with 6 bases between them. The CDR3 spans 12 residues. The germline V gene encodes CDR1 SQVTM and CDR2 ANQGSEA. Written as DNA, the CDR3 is TGCAGCGTTGGAACCGGCACAGATACGCAGTATTTT. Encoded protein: CSVGTGTDTQYF.

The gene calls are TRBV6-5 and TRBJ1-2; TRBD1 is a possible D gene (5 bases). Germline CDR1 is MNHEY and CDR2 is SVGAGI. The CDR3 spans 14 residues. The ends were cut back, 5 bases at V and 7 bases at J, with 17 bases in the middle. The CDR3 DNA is TGTGCCAGCAGTGAGGCTAGGCCGGGGCTTGGCTACACCTTC. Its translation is CASSEARPGLGYTF.